The next 17 T cell receptor beta chains were all read from a single sample in a study of identical twins. TCRdb re-called the 5' RACE reads with MiXCR, one entry per CDR3 protein. In the table there are 600,000 to 800,000 distinct CDR3 sequences, 21% of which are singletons. These sequences were also reported in another study, on T cells expressing NK-cell markers.

What was sequenced was PBMCs. The receptors stem from a woman aged 18-29 years in good health.

The rearrangement uses TRBV11-2 and TRBJ2-2; D is perhaps TRBD1 (5 bases). The CDR3 consists of 15 residues. V was pared by 5 bases and J by 0 bases, with 10 bases between. Germline-derived CDR1 and CDR2 are SGHAT and FQNNGV. DNA of the CDR3: TGTGCCAGCAGCGCGTGGGGCGCGAACACCGGGGAGCTGTTTTTT. It specifies CASSAWGANTGELFF. The whole variable domain, remainder taken from reference TRBV11-2 and TRBJ2-2, is EAGVAQSPRYKIIEKRQSVAFWCNPISGHATLYWYQQILGQGPKLLIQFQNNGVVDDSQLPKDRFSAERLKGVDSTLKIQPAKLEDSAVYLCASSAWGANTGELFFGEGSRLTVL.

This clonotype has a handful of counts. The chain joins TRBV9 to TRBJ2-1; 9 bases are shared with TRBD2. Unmatched junction bases numbered 11, after V lost 4 bases and J lost 9 bases. The CDR3 runs to 15 residues. Germline-derived CDR1 and CDR2 are SGDLS and YYNGEE. The CDR3 loop reads CASSPGSSGNSEQFF. The CDR3 DNA reads as TGTGCCAGCAGCCCGGGGTCTAGCGGGAATAGTGAGCAGTTCTTC.

This clonotype has just a few counts. The chain recombines TRBV6-2 or TRBV6-3 with TRBJ2-3; 9 bases align to TRBD1. Germline V gives CDR1 MNHEY, CDR2 SVGEGT. This CDR3 is 14 amino acids long. J lost 2 bases, V lost 8 bases, and 5 bases had no gene match. The CDR3 protein is CASSDRGYTDTQYF. The CDR3 region has the DNA TGTGCCAGCTCGGACAGGGGATACACAGATACGCAGTATTTT.

This clonotype has a handful of counts. The genes are TRBV30 and TRBJ1-1; tentatively, D is TRBD1 (5 bases). V dropped 1 base and J dropped 0 bases, with 6 bases sitting between them. CDR3 length: 13 amino acids. In germline, CDR1 is GTSNPN, CDR2 SVGIG (reference sequence). This CDR3 is CAWSEGVNTEAFF. The CDR3 DNA follows: TGTGCCTGGAGTGAAGGGGTGAACACTGAAGCTTTCTTT.

This chain joins TRBV9 and TRBJ2-1; TRBD1 agrees at 8 bases. Germline-derived CDR1 and CDR2 are SGDLS and YYNGEE. This CDR3 has 16 amino acids. The V gene end was trimmed by 0 bases and the J gene end by 7 bases; junction bases not matched to a gene: 9. The CDR3 DNA sequence: TGTGCCAGCAGCGTAGCTGGCCAGGGGGCCGGGAATGAGCAGTTCTTC. It translates to CASSVAGQGAGNEQFF.

The chain recombines TRBV5-1 with TRBJ2-5, with TRBD1 identical over 9 bases. Trimming took 4 bases from V and 5 from J; bases not matched to a gene: 9. There are 15 residues in the CDR3. Germline loops: CDR1 SGHRS, CDR2 YFSETQ. The CDR3 spells CASSAGQGILETQYF. CDR3 in DNA: TGCGCCAGCAGCGCGGGACAGGGTATTCTCGAGACCCAGTACTTC. Full variable domain (outside the CDR3, taken from reference TRBV5-1 and TRBJ2-5): KAGVTQTPRYLIKTRGQQVTLSCSPISGHRSVSWYQQTPGQGLQFLFEYFSETQRNKGNFPGRFSGRQFSNSRSEMNVSTLELGDSALYLCASSAGQGILETQYFGPGTRLLVL.

This clonotype occurred many times. The chain employs TRBV20-1 and TRBJ2-5; the match to TRBD2 covers 7 bases. This CDR3 region has 14 residues. Germline V gene data show CDR1 as DFQATT and CDR2 as SNEGSKA (reference sequence). V was clipped by 5 bases and J by 2 bases; unmatched bases: 8. The CDR3 sequence is CSAREAVQQETQYF. The CDR3 nucleotides are TGCAGTGCTCGGGAGGCGGTCCAGCAAGAGACCCAGTACTTC.

This clonotype occurred a few times. The V and J genes are TRBV12-3 or TRBV12-4 and TRBJ1-5; D gene ambiguous. The CDR3 contains 16 residues. V lost 5 bases and J 5 bases, leaving 19 bases between the germline ends. The CDR3 reads CASSLSGGRVDQPQHF. CDR3 coding DNA: TGTGCCAGCAGTCTTTCTGGAGGGAGGGTCGATCAGCCCCAGCATTTT.

This clonotype was seen only a few times. This sequence joins TRBV29-1 and TRBJ2-7; tentatively, D is TRBD1 (5 bases). This CDR3 contains 12 residues. Germline V gene lookup returns CDR1 SQVTM and CDR2 ANQGSEA. V lost 4 bases to trimming and J lost 1 base, with 8 bases between them. The CDR3 spells CSVVGVSYEQYF. In nucleotides, the CDR3 is TGCAGCGTTGTAGGGGTGTCCTACGAGCAGTACTTC.

This clonotype has more than one count but fewer than ten. This sequence joins TRBV12-3 or TRBV12-4 and TRBJ2-7; D is unresolved. V gave up 3 bases and J gave up 3 bases, with 9 bases separating them. The CDR3 is 13 amino acids. CDR3 sequence: CASSFRMSYEQYF. The DNA for the CDR3 is TGTGCCAGCAGTTTTAGAATGAGCTACGAGCAGTACTTC.

This clonotype showed up just a few times. The rearrangement links TRBV15 to TRBJ2-6; 9 nucleotides agree with TRBD1. Trimming removed 1 base from V and 0 bases from J; junction bases left unmatched: 7. The CDR3 runs to 19 residues. From germline, CDR1 is LNHNV and CDR2 YYDKDF (reference sequence). The CDR3 reads CATSRGGQGMSSGANVLTF. DNA of the CDR3: TGTGCCACCAGCAGAGGGGGACAGGGAATGAGCTCTGGGGCCAACGTCCTGACTTTC.

The V gene is TRBV3-1, the J gene TRBJ2-7; TRBD1 might be the D (6 bases). CDR1 and CDR2 (germline): LGHDT, YNNKEL (reference sequence). V lost 10 bases and J 3 bases, leaving 16 bases between the germline ends. This CDR3 spans 13 amino acids. CDR3 bases: TGTGCCACCTCTCCGGGACACTTCTACGAGCAGTACTTC. It yields the protein CATSPGHFYEQYF.

V usage is TRBV12-3 or TRBV12-4 and J usage is TRBJ2-5; D is tentatively TRBD1 or TRBD2 (5 bases each). Between the trimmed V and J ends, which lost 5 bases and 2 bases, there was a span of 12 bases. The CDR3 extends over 14 amino acids. As DNA, the CDR3 is TGTGCCAGCAGTGCGACATGGGGGCAAGAGACCCAGTACTTC. Amino acid sequence: CASSATWGQETQYF.

This clonotype was counted ten times or more. The chain recombines TRBV29-1 with TRBJ1-1; perhaps TRBD1 as D (5 bases). V lost 7 bases and J lost 7, with 13 bases in between. Germline loops: CDR1 SQVTM, CDR2 ANQGSEA. The CDR3 is made up of 11 amino acids. This CDR3 is CSGGVGGEAFF. Written as DNA, the CDR3 is TGCAGCGGGGGGGTAGGAGGTGAAGCTTTCTTT.

V usage is TRBV18 and J usage is TRBJ1-2; 7 bases map to TRBD1. This CDR3 spans 14 amino acids. CDR1 and CDR2 (germline): KGHSH, LQKENI. The junction had 7 bases not matched to a gene; V was cut back by 4 bases and J by 5 bases. In DNA form, the CDR3 reads TGTGCCAGCTCACGCGACAGGGAGGTATATGGCTACACCTTC. Translating gives CASSRDREVYGYTF.

The chain links TRBV10-2 to TRBJ2-3; TRBD1 or TRBD2 may be the D gene (5 bases each). The CDR3 length is 14 residues. Deletions cut 8 bases from V and 5 bases from J, with 17 bases between. Germline lookup yields CDR1 WSHSY and CDR2 SAAADI. The CDR3 DNA sequence: TGCGCCAGCCGAGGGGATAGTGGGGAAGATACGCAGTATTTT. This gives the protein CASRGDSGEDTQYF.

The rearrangement joins TRBV7-9 to TRBJ2-7; 10 bases are a match to TRBD1. This CDR3 contains 16 residues. The V gene's germline CDR1 is SEHNR and CDR2 FQNEAQ (reference sequence). V lost 5 bases to trimming and J lost 7 bases; unmatched junction nucleotides: 14. The CDR3 DNA reads as TGTGCCAGCAGCCGAAGCTTACGACAGGGGGCAGATGAGCAGTACTTC. The encoded protein is CASSRSLRQGADEQYF.